The TCR beta chain described here comes from a study of cytomegalovirus exposure and HLA in healthy donors. PCR involved 60 Vbeta and 13 Jbeta primers. Sequencing was performed with immunoSEQ multiplex PCR; in TCRdb, only in-frame clones are kept and a portion is missing. The table has about 160,000 clones, 75% seen once. Comment on this clone: The antigen is unknown.

Overall study findings and caveats: About 87% or about 30% of the time was how often most TCR beta V segments were productive, according to an earlier analysis. Serostatus for CMV was the only available immune exposure information.

V lost 1 base to trimming and J lost 15 bases; unmatched junction nucleotides: 20. Germline CDR1 is SGHRS and CDR2 is YFSETQ. The CDR3 extends over 17 amino acids. This chain connects TRBV5-1 to TRBJ2-1, with TRBD2 identical over 9 bases. The sequenced sample consisted of PBMCs. The TCR sequence derives from a woman between 45 and 60 years old in good health and CMV-seropositive. The CDR3 sequence is CASSLLVLAGVPINLFF. The CDR3 nucleotides read TGCGCCAGCAGCTTGCTTGTTTTAGCGGGGGTCCCGATTAACTTGTTCTTC.